A single sample is the source of the 16 T cell receptor beta chains below, sequenced in a study of blood T cell repertoires in COVID-19. Assay used: immunoSEQ multiplex PCR; TCRdb lists only in-frame clones, some missing. The sample lists 90,000 to 130,000 clones; 85% were seen once. Material for sequencing was peripheral blood. These receptor sequences come from a man aged 35 to 55 with acute or convalescent COVID-19.

The chain is built from TRBV4-1 and TRBJ2-3; the D is unclear. The CDR3 contains 16 residues. V dropped 1 base and J dropped 1 base, with 12 bases sitting between them. Per germline, CDR1 MGHRA and CDR2 YSYEKL. The CDR3 DNA is TGCGCCAGCAGCCAAGCGGAACAGTCAGGCACAGATACGCAGTATTTT. Its protein is CASSQAEQSGTDTQYF.

This chain uses TRBV7-9 with TRBJ1-4; a possible D gene is TRBD1 (5 bases). The CDR3 has 16 residues. V was trimmed by 3 bases and J by 8 bases, leaving 19 bases between them. Germline V gene lookup returns CDR1 SEHNR and CDR2 FQNEAQ (reference sequence). CDR3 loop: CASSFQTGLLGEKLFF. Written as DNA, the CDR3 is TGTGCCAGCAGCTTTCAGACGGGACTACTGGGCGAAAAACTGTTTTTT.

V usage is TRBV28 and J usage is TRBJ2-1; no firm D call. The V end was cut by 0 bases, the J end by 10 bases, with 10 bases between. CDR1 is MDHEN and CDR2 is SYDVKM in the germline V gene. This CDR3 region has 13 residues. CDR3 sequence reads: CASSLWSTEEQFF. Here the CDR3 DNA reads TGTGCCAGCAGTTTATGGTCCACCGAGGAGCAGTTCTTC. Together with reference TRBV28 and TRBJ2-1, the CDR3 gives the full variable domain: DVKVTQSSRYLVKRTGEKVFLECVQDMDHENMFWYRQDPGLGLRLIYFSYDVKMKEKGDIPEGYSVSREKKERFSLILESASTNQTSMYLCASSLWSTEEQFFGPGTRLTVL.

The V gene is TRBV10-2, the J gene TRBJ1-2; tentatively, D is TRBD1 (6 bases). V was trimmed by 2 bases and J by 8 bases, leaving 18 bases between them. The germline V gene has CDR1 WSHSY and CDR2 SAAADI. This CDR3 comprises 15 residues. CDR3 loop: CASSETGTVPAGYTF. DNA of the CDR3: TGCGCCAGCAGTGAGACAGGGACCGTCCCAGCCGGCTACACCTTC.

A word on this clone: At one of its ends the junction is not consistent with the germline gene, which may arise from a read error. The chain employs TRBV2 and TRBJ1-5, with TRBD1 matching over 9 bases. In germline, CDR1 is SNHLY, CDR2 FYNNEI. CDR3 length equals 14 residues. The CDR3 nucleotides read TGTGCCAGCAGGACCACAGGGGGCAACCAGCCCCAGCATTTT. Translation: CASRTTGGNQPQHF.

The chain recombines TRBV3-1 (or the pseudogene TRBV3-2) with TRBJ2-3; 8 bases line up with TRBD1. In germline, CDR1 is LGHDT, CDR2 YNNKEL (reference sequence). The CDR3 length is 18 residues. J gave up 6 bases and V 0 bases, and 14 bases lay outside the gene matches. The DNA of the CDR3 is TGTGCCAGCAGCCAAGATCGGGACAGGTTGGGGTGGATGGATACGCAGTATTTT. It specifies CASSQDRDRLGWMDTQYF.

This clone was seen a few times. This chain connects TRBV5-4 to TRBJ1-4; 8 bases agree with TRBD1. CDR1 and CDR2 (germline): SGHNT, YYREEE (reference sequence). This CDR3 comprises 16 residues. The J segment lost 8 bases and the V segment lost 4 bases, leaving 13 bases of the junction unmatched. CDR3 bases: TGTGCCAGCAGCCCAACTAAAGACAGGGGAGACGAAAAACTGTTTTTT. As protein: CASSPTKDRGDEKLFF.

This chain uses TRBV6-2 or TRBV6-3 with TRBJ1-1, with a possible D match to TRBD1 (6 bases). The CDR3 is made up of 12 amino acids. The germline gives CDR1 MNHEY, CDR2 SVGEGT. V was cut by 5 bases and J by 10 bases, with 14 bases left in between. CDR3 bases: TGTGCCAGCAGTAGTACAGGGAAGCCAGCTTTCTTT. Its translation is CASSSTGKPAFF.

The chain's CDR3 is CASSLRQGLVSGYTF. In nucleotides, the CDR3 is TGTGCCAGCAGTTTGCGACAGGGGTTGGTCTCTGGCTACACCTTC. J is TRBJ1-2 and V is TRBV6-2 or TRBV6-3; 8 bases match TRBD1. Trimming at V came to 4 bases and at J to 7 bases, leaving 11 bases not matched to a gene. Germline V gene data show CDR1 as MNHEY and CDR2 as SVGEGT. The CDR3 runs to 15 residues.

The genes are TRBV7-2 and TRBJ2-5, with 8 bases aligning to TRBD1. Trimming took 5 bases from V and 1 from J; bases not matched to a gene: 3. The CDR3 runs 14 residues. The germline CDR1 and CDR2 sequences are SGHTA and FQGNSA. DNA of the CDR3: TGTGCCAGCAGCCTTACAGGGGGCCAAGAGACCCAGTACTTC. Amino acid sequence: CASSLTGGQETQYF.

This clone was recorded once. This sequence joins TRBV5-5 and TRBJ2-5, with D perhaps matching TRBD2 (6 bases). Germline-derived CDR1 and CDR2 are SGHKS and YYEKEE (reference sequence). The CDR3 covers 15 residues. Trimming removed 4 bases at V and 2 bases at J, with 15 bases between. The CDR3 bases are TGTGCCAGCAGCCTTCAGTCGGGACTTCAAGAGACCCAGTACTTC. It translates to CASSLQSGLQETQYF.

This clone was observed a handful of times. The chain recombines TRBV5-4 with TRBJ2-7, with a tentative D call TRBD1 (6 bases). The germline gives CDR1 SGHNT, CDR2 YYREEE (reference sequence). V lost 0 bases, J lost 5 bases, and 12 bases lay in between. This CDR3 spans 14 amino acids. CDR3 coding DNA: TGTGCCAGCAGCTTGGTCGGCAGGGGCAACGAGCAGTACTTC. It translates to CASSLVGRGNEQYF.

The J gene is TRBJ1-2, the V gene TRBV29-1; 7 bases are shared with TRBD1. Germline-derived CDR1 and CDR2 are SQVTM and ANQGSEA. This CDR3 comprises 12 residues. Unmatched junction bases numbered 7, after V lost 8 bases and J lost 4 bases. The CDR3 coding sequence is TGCAGCCCAGACAGGGAACGCTATGGCTACACCTTC. Translating gives CSPDRERYGYTF. Filled out from reference TRBV29-1 and TRBJ1-2, the complete variable domain reads SAVISQKPSRDICQRGTSLTIQCQVDSQVTMMFWYRQQPGQSLTLIATANQGSEATYESGFVIDKFPISRPNLTFSTLTVSNMSPEDSSIYLCSPDRERYGYTFGSGTRLTVV.

This sequence joins TRBV5-1 and TRBJ2-5, with 11 bases aligning to TRBD1. The trim removed 3 bases at V and 7 bases at J, leaving 5 bases unmatched. The germline gives CDR1 SGHRS, CDR2 YFSETQ. The CDR3 extends over 14 amino acids. The CDR3 here is CASSYGQGAGTQYF. CDR3 nucleotides: TGCGCCAGCAGCTATGGACAGGGGGCCGGGACCCAGTACTTC.

The V call is TRBV12-3 or TRBV12-4, the J call TRBJ1-3; no firm D call. The CDR3 is made up of 13 amino acids. V was trimmed by 3 bases and J by 6 bases, leaving 9 bases between them. CDR3 residues: CASSFPEPNTIYF. DNA for the CDR3: TGTGCCAGCAGTTTCCCCGAGCCAAACACCATATATTTT.

V usage is TRBV4-2 and J usage is TRBJ2-5; TRBD1 matches 11 bases. This CDR3 region has 16 residues. Per the germline V gene, CDR1 is LGHNA and CDR2 is YNFKEQ. V shed 4 bases, J shed 4 bases, and the junction held 8 bases outside the gene matches. In nucleotides, the CDR3 is TGTGCCAGCAGCCGAACCTTCGGGACAGGGGGAGAGACCCAGTACTTC. Its translation is CASSRTFGTGGETQYF.